Listed below are T cell receptor beta chains from one sample, sequenced in a study of blood T cell repertoires in COVID-19. Assay: immunoSEQ multiplex PCR; the TCRdb copy retains only in-frame clones and omits some. Of over 150,000 clones in the sample, 84% were seen once. The material sequenced was peripheral blood. The receptors derive from a man aged 18-30 years with active or convalescent COVID-19. Each CDR3 is given with its conserved first and last residue. The order of the fields is V gene, D gene, J gene, clone size, CDR3 DNA, CDR3 protein. D genes are given only for firm matches. Only part of the rows carry a size: once, few, many, or a class if the clone is expanded.

TRBV7-9,TRBD1,TRBJ2-5,-,TGTGCCAGCAGCTTCGTTAGACAGGGGGGCCAAGAGACCCAGTACTTC,CASSFVRQGGQETQYF
TRBV29-1,-,TRBJ2-7,-,TGCAGCGTTGTAGGCCGGCAGACAAGCTCCTACGAGCAGTACTTC,CSVVGRQTSSYEQYF
TRBV28,TRBD1,TRBJ2-4,-,TGTGCCAGCAGTTTTCAGGGGGCCGCCAAAAACATTCAGTACTTC,CASSFQGAAKNIQYF
TRBV11-2,-,TRBJ1-2,-,TGTGCCAGCAGCTTCGGGGGGCCAAACGGCTACACCTTC,CASSFGGPNGYTF
TRBV4-2,-,TRBJ1-2,-,TGTGCCAGCAGCCAAGATGGGAGGAGAAAAAAAATTAACTATGGCTACACCTTC,CASSQDGRRKKINYGYTF
TRBV20-1,TRBD1,TRBJ2-7,-,TGCAGTGCTAGTACGGACAGGTTTGGGGAGCAGTACTTC,CSASTDRFGEQYF
TRBV9,TRBD1,TRBJ2-1,-,TGTGCCAGCAGCGTCGGGACAGGGGGTTACAATGAGCAGTTCTTC,CASSVGTGGYNEQFF
TRBV7-2,-,TRBJ1-4,-,TGTGCCAGCAGCCCAGGGGATTCAACTAATGAAAAACTGTTTTTT,CASSPGDSTNEKLFF
TRBV6-1,-,TRBJ1-1,-,TGTGCCAGCAGTGAATACCCGGGGGGAGGGGGCACTGAAGCTTTCTTT,CASSEYPGGGGTEAFF
TRBV5-6,TRBD1,TRBJ1-2,-,TGTGCCAGCAGCTCTGGGGACAGGGTTAACTATGGCTACACCTTC,CASSSGDRVNYGYTF
TRBV5-4,TRBD2,TRBJ2-3,-,TGTGCCAGCAGCTATAAGCGGGGGGCAGGGACAGATACGCAGTATTTT,CASSYKRGAGTDTQYF
TRBV10-3,-,TRBJ2-3,-,TGTGCCATCAGTGACCCTCAGGGTTCGCGCACAGATACGCAGTATTTT,CAISDPQGSRTDTQYF
TRBV6-5,-,TRBJ1-1,-,TGTGCCAGCACTCAAACACTGAACACTGAAGCTTTCTTT,CASTQTLNTEAFF
TRBV7-8,-,TRBJ1-1,-,TGTGCCAGCAGCTTAAGGGCCGGGGAGGGAAGCACTGAAGCTTTCTTT,CASSLRAGEGSTEAFF
TRBV7-9,-,TRBJ2-7,-,TGTGCCAGCAGCTTAGGTGGCCACGAGCAGTACTTC,CASSLGGHEQYF
TRBV6-4,-,TRBJ2-2,-,TGTGCCAGCAGTGAATCCGGGGAAACCGGGGAGCTGTTTTTT,CASSESGETGELFF
TRBV30,TRBD1,TRBJ1-5,once,TGTGCCGTGGGACAGGGAAATCAGCCCCAGCATTTT,CAVGQGNQPQHF
TRBV28,TRBD1,TRBJ2-7,-,TGTGCCAGCAGAGGACAGGGGGCACCCTACGAGCAGTACTTC,CASRGQGAPYEQYF
TRBV6-2/TRBV6-3,TRBD1,TRBJ1-1,-,TGTGCCAGCAGTTGGGGACAGGTGAACACTGAAGCTTTCTTT,CASSWGQVNTEAFF
TRBV18,TRBD1,TRBJ1-4,-,TGTGCCAGCTCAACCCCGACAGGGGCCACTAATGAAAAACTGTTTTTT,CASSTPTGATNEKLFF
TRBV3-1/TRBV3-2,TRBD1,TRBJ1-4,-,TGTGCCAGCAGCCAGCACGCCAGGGGGGAAAATGAAAAACTGTTTTTT,CASSQHARGENEKLFF
TRBV28,TRBD2,TRBJ2-1,once,TGTGCCAGCAGTTTCCCATCACGACTAGCGGGACTGCGGGGGTCCAACTATGAGCAGTTCTTC,CASSFPSRLAGLRGSNYEQFF
TRBV19,TRBD1,TRBJ2-2,-,TGTGCCAGTAGTAGTTTCGGGACAGGGAGTGCCGGGGAGCTGTTTTTT,CASSSFGTGSAGELFF
TRBV19,TRBD1,TRBJ1-2,-,TGTGCCAGTAGTAAATACTTCCCGACAGGGGATGGTGGCTACACCTTC,CASSKYFPTGDGGYTF
TRBV19,TRBD2,TRBJ2-1,-,TGTGCCAGTAGTCTAGCGGGAGGGCGTGCAAATGAGCAGTTCTTC,CASSLAGGRANEQFF
TRBV6-1,TRBD2,TRBJ2-5,few,TGTGCCAGCAGTGAAGCGGCTCCGGGGCTAGCGGGGCAAGAGACCCAGTACTTC,CASSEAAPGLAGQETQYF
TRBV5-5,TRBD1,TRBJ2-2,-,TGTGCCAGCAGCCTCGGACAGGGGGCCACCGGGGAGCTGTTTTTT,CASSLGQGATGELFF
TRBV2,-,TRBJ1-2,-,TGTGCCAGCAAATCGGAGAGGAGGGTCTATGGCTACACCTTC,CASKSERRVYGYTF
TRBV10-2,-,TRBJ1-1,few,TGCGCCAGCAGGCCGGGGATGAACACTGAAGCTTTCTTT,CASRPGMNTEAFF